This TCR beta chain appears in the sequencing data of a study of graft-versus-host responses after intestinal transplantation. Remarks on this clone: The antigen is unknown.

The CDR3 spans 18 residues. V was trimmed by 8 bases and J by 4 bases, leaving 29 bases between them. Germline V gene sequence: CDR1 MGHDK, CDR2 SYGVNS. Profiling relied on immunoSEQ multiplex PCR, and the TCRdb table lists in-frame clones only, not all of them. The data show about 26,000 clones, with more than 75% seen just once and 0.65% to 0.75% held by the top ten. The specimen comprised unstimulated CD4+ T cells sorted from spleen or lymph node cells, sampled before intestinal transplant. This chain joins TRBV25-1 and TRBJ2-5; D call uncertain. The receptor was derived from a human donor who received an intestinal transplant. This CDR3 is CASSAKAPVLDMRETQYF. CDR3 coding DNA: TGTGCCAGCTCTGCAAAAGCACCTGTTCTTGATATGAGAGAGACCCAGTACTTC.